These 7 T cell receptor beta chains were sequenced from one sample in a study of shared clonotypes between healthy human individuals. Clones were read by immunoSEQ multiplex PCR, and TCRdb kept only the in-frame ones, dropping some. The sample consists of about 600,000 clones, roughly 97% of them appearing once. Input material: naive CD4+ T cells sorted from blood. Subset denoted: CD45RA+ positively selected. All receptors come from a woman aged 25 to 39 in good health.

V usage is TRBV7-9 and J usage is TRBJ1-2; the D gene is possibly TRBD1 (5 bases). The CDR3 is 15 amino acids. Between the trimmed V and J ends, which lost 5 bases and 0 bases, there was a span of 13 bases. Germline values: CDR1 SEHNR, CDR2 FQNEAQ (reference sequence). The CDR3 DNA follows: TGTGCCAGCAGCCCAATCACAGGAACTAACTATGGCTACACCTTC. It specifies CASSPITGTNYGYTF.

The chain couples TRBV30 to TRBJ2-7, with TRBD2 as a possible D gene (6 bases). The V gene's germline CDR1 is GTSNPN and CDR2 SVGIG (reference sequence). V lost 4 bases, J lost 0 bases, and 13 bases lay in between. The CDR3 spans 14 residues. CDR3 DNA sequence: TGTGCCTGGACCGTCGGACTAACCTCCTACGAGCAGTACTTC. Residues: CAWTVGLTSYEQYF. The full variable domain, completed using reference TRBV30 and TRBJ2-7, is SQTIHQWPATLVQPVGSPLSLECTVEGTSNPNLYWYRQAAGRGLQLLFYSVGIGQISSEVPQNLSASRPQDRQFILSSKKLLLSDSGFYLCAWTVGLTSYEQYFGPGTRLTVT.

This chain connects TRBV6-5 to TRBJ1-2; possibly TRBD1 for D (5 bases). Germline lookup yields CDR1 MNHEY and CDR2 SVGAGI. V was pared by 3 bases and J by 11 bases, with 13 bases between. This CDR3 comprises 12 residues. Here the CDR3 reads CASSYPGTEYTF. In nucleotides, the CDR3 is TGTGCCAGCAGTTATCCGGGGACCGAATACACCTTC.

The V gene is TRBV2, the J gene TRBJ1-2; weak D call: TRBD1 (5 bases). Deletions cut 6 bases from V and 4 bases from J, with 30 bases between. Per germline, CDR1 SNHLY and CDR2 FYNNEI. The CDR3 length is 19 residues. This CDR3 is CASSDGTVGASRGGYGYTF. In DNA form, the CDR3 reads TGTGCCAGCAGCGATGGGACCGTCGGAGCCTCCCGTGGGGGCTATGGCTACACCTTC.

This chain uses TRBV27 with TRBJ1-4; D gene ambiguous. The V and J ends lost 5 bases and 7 bases respectively, with 17 bases between them. The CDR3 length is 15 residues. Per germline, CDR1 MNHEY and CDR2 SMNVEV (reference sequence). Written as DNA, the CDR3 is TGTGCCAGCAGTCCCTTTTCATCGGTCGGTGAAAAACTGTTTTTT. It yields the protein CASSPFSSVGEKLFF.

CDR3 region: CASSPQKNIQYF. The CDR3, as DNA: TGTGCCAGCTCACCACAGAAAAACATTCAGTACTTC. This chain connects TRBV18 to TRBJ2-4; D unclear. The CDR3 is 12 residues long. Trimming left V 1 base short and J 4 bases short, with 2 bases between. CDR1 and CDR2 (germline): KGHSH, LQKENI.

The V and J genes are TRBV5-4 and TRBJ2-7; TRBD2 matches at 11 bases. Trimming at V came to 4 bases and at J to 3 bases, leaving 9 bases not matched to a gene. From germline, CDR1 is SGHNT and CDR2 YYREEE (reference sequence). This CDR3 spans 16 amino acids. The CDR3 loop reads CASSSRTSGSIYEQYF. As DNA, the CDR3 is TGTGCCAGCAGCAGCCGAACTAGCGGGAGTATCTACGAGCAGTACTTC.